This TCR beta chain was documented in a study of vaccination and CD4 T cells after COVID-19. About the study: Four females and six males made up the convalescents, with two Hispanic. Samples were taken after vaccination, a median of approximately 70 days after dose two, with a range of 14 to 241. General study points: Early post-infection timepoints were not included, and relatively few convalescent patients were studied.

A remark on this clonotype: What it binds is not known.

Treatment of the sample: approximately 11-day PBMC culture with coronavirus spike peptide pools or control peptides (ViraFEST assay). The Oncomine TCR Beta short-read assay sequenced DNA from cultured CD4+ T cells. It was from cultured CD4+ T cells that genomic DNA was extracted. TCRdb re-derived calls from the PCR reads in MiXCR, one entry per CDR3 protein. The sample includes about 20,000 distinct CDR3 sequences, around 38% seen only once; the top ten take less than 20%. The sequences come from CD4+ T cells from blood, cultured in vitro, collected before SARS-CoV-2 vaccination. The source is a human donor who received a COVID-19 vaccine.

DNA for the CDR3: TGTGCCAGCAGCTTGGCACAGGGGAACACTGAAGCTTTCTTT. Protein sequence: CASSLAQGNTEAFF. The chain is built from TRBV11-2 and TRBJ1-1; D may be TRBD1 (6 bases). Trimming pared 3 bases from V and 1 base from J, leaving 9 bases between. The CDR3 runs 14 residues. Germline CDR1 reads SGHAT; CDR2 reads FQNNGV. Full variable domain (rest looked up from reference TRBV11-2 and TRBJ1-1): EAGVAQSPRYKIIEKRQSVAFWCNPISGHATLYWYQQILGQGPKLLIQFQNNGVVDDSQLPKDRFSAERLKGVDSTLKIQPAKLEDSAVYLCASSLAQGNTEAFFGQGTRLTVV.